By share, the clone carrying this TCR beta chain ranks as medium-sized. These data come from a study of spatial heterogeneity in lung cancer. TCRdb processed the 5' RACE reads anew with MiXCR; each CDR3 protein has one entry. The sample shows approximately 30,000 distinct CDR3 sequences, about 10% of them seen only once. Time point here: blood at routine non-recurrence follow-up after resection. Looked up from germline, CDR1 is MDHEN and CDR2 is SYDVKM. There are 15 residues in the CDR3. With V trimmed by 8 bases and J by 3 bases, 8 bases remained unmatched. This clonotype originated in a female donor with early-stage non-small cell lung cancer. This chain joins TRBV28 and TRBJ1-5; 9 bases agree with TRBD1. Sequencing was performed on PBMCs, taken at follow-up. DNA for the CDR3: TGTGCCAGCGGATGGACAGGGGCGTTCAATCAGCCCCAGCATTTT. Translation gives CASGWTGAFNQPQHF.